Sequencing of this T cell receptor (beta chain) was carried out in a study of tumor-infiltrating lymphocytes in primary liver carcinoma. Study in general: Spanning 30 to 69 years of age, the patients were men and women.

Germline V gene data show CDR1 as MNHNY and CDR2 as SVGAGI (reference sequence). Trimming took off 11 bases at V and 4 bases at J, with 12 bases between the two ends. The length of the CDR3 is 13 residues. Each 20-30 mg portion of unsorted bulk tissue served as the source for co-extraction of RNA and DNA. The patients had histopathologically diagnosed primary liver carcinoma, and their disease was treated by surgical resection. The investigators made TCR beta cDNA from roughly 460 ng total RNA, using a constant-region primer. Researchers made the TCR beta libraries by running three nested multiplex PCR rounds with slightly modified ARM-PCR. Running around 10 cycles apiece, the first two PCR rounds relied on TRBV1-TRBV30 forward primers together with a C-beta reverse primer. Via MiXCR, TCRdb re-called the multiplex PCR reads, giving one row per CDR3 protein. This repertoire shows 50,000 to 70,000 distinct CDR3 sequences, around 64% found once; its top ten account for around 50%.

In its sample, this clonotype was seen many times. Its specificity is not known. Notes on the study in general: Tumor region pairs shared more overlap than did tumor-adjacent and tumor-blood pairs.

Sequencing was carried out using liver tumor tissue from sampling region 2. Documented subset: tumor region T2, inferior pole. The chain has TRBV6-6 and TRBJ1-6; maybe TRBD1 (5 bases). The receptor was derived from a man in his forties with primary liver carcinoma and hepatitis B virus infection. CDR3 in DNA: TGTGCCGGCGGGGGGACGTATAATTCACCCCTCCACTTT. It specifies CAGGGTYNSPLHF.